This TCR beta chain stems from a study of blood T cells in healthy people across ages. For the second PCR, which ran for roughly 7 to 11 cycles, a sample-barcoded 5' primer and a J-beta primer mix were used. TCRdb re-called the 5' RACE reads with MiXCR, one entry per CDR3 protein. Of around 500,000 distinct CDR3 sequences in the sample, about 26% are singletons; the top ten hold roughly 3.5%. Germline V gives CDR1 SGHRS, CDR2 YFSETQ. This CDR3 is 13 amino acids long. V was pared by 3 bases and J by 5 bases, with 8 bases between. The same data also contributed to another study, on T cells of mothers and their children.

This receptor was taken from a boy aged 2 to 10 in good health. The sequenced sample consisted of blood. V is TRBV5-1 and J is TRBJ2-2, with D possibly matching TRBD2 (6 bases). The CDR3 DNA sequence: TGCGCCAGCAGCTCAGGGACTACCGGGGAGCTGTTTTTT. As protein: CASSSGTTGELFF.